This T cell receptor beta chain stems from a study of CD4 T cells in relation to SARS-CoV-2 and coronaviruses (dated by TCRdb to the early 2020s). Regarding the study in general: In the ViraFEST assay, PBMCs were cultured with antigen for 9 to 11 days, after which TCR beta CDR3s were sequenced to identify antigen-specific clonal expansions. The negative reference condition was either a culture with an HIV-1 Nef peptide pool or a culture with no peptide. Patient-derived lymphoblastoid cell lines were used to map the HLA restriction of shared crossreactive spike epitopes. The study assessed, at the TCR clonotype level, memory CD4+ T cell crossreactivity between SARS-CoV-2 and common cold coronavirus spike proteins. The Adaptive Biotechnologies TCR-sequencing kit was used for samples from a few pre-COVID donors and for the naive versus memory experiments, whereas the other data were Illumina-based. For other donors in the study, expansion assays were sequenced with a different, Illumina-based TCR-beta assay.

V lost 5 bases and J lost 7 bases, and the count of bases not matched to a germline gene is 6. CDR1 and CDR2 were assigned from the germline V gene as SGHVS and FQNEAQ. The CDR3 starts with the cysteine, ends with the phenylalanine, and has 15 residues. Solely the CDR3 DNA is kept, with 45 bases framed from the first base. General study outcomes and caveats: Since the crossreactivity analysis centred on spike protein, crossreactivity against other viral proteins was not assessed. The study was limited by small numbers of patients and tested TCRs. Crossreactive clones showed significantly weaker SARS-CoV-2-driven expansion than monoreactive clones, consistent with antigenic imprinting. Around 65% of donors had memory CD4+ clonotypes that crossrecognized SARS-CoV-2 and at least one common cold coronavirus spike. No donor contributed both pre-pandemic and post-infection samples, which limited tracing the source of pre-existing responses.

Of note for this clone: Its antigen is not yet known. There are no base qualities to consult, and no much larger clone falls within one base.

Library construction relied on the immunoSEQ multiplex PCR assay. The original pipeline was this. Preprocessing removed nonproductive sequences and CDR3s not starting with C, not ending with F or W, or shorter than 7 amino acids. The MANAFEST web app was used to call antigen-specific clonotypes on the basis of expansion compared with the reference and with other culture wells. A clone was considered positive if significant expansion relative to the reference culture was observed in 2 of 3 replicate wells at an FDR below 0.05. To be called positive, a clone also had to show significant expansion compared with every other tandem well and an odds ratio greater than 5. Pairwise Levenshtein distance, computed with the stringdist R package after three terminal residues were trimmed from each end, was used as the measure of CDR3 homology. TCRdb carries this immuneACCESS record with in-frame sequences only. Its versions omit some clonotypes, under half of them owing to an unresolved V gene in the studies checked, with the rest unexplained. V, J and clone size are those of that table, while D and trimming were read from the DNA. Across this sample there are approximately 17,000 clones, with about 80% seen only once. Roughly 11% of the sample comes from the top ten.

CD4+ T cells from unexposed donors were collected before the COVID-19 pandemic (2011-2018). Following 10 days of culture, the EasySep CD4+ T cell isolation kit was used to isolate CD4+ T cells. As cell number allowed, CD4+ T cells from unexposed donors were tested for reactivity to SARS-CoV-2 S and N and to four common cold coronavirus spike pools. PBMCs were cultured at around 2 million per well in IMDM supplemented with about 5.3% human AB serum and about 9.6 IU/ml IL-2. Half of the culture medium was replaced with fresh IL-2-containing medium on days 3 and 7. In general, every peptide culture condition was set up in three replicate wells. The leukapheresis product used for the unexposed donors was purchased from a commercial source. Ficoll-Paque PLUS gradient centrifugation was used to isolate PBMCs from either whole blood or leukapheresis product. PBMCs were either cryopreserved at -140 degrees C or used fresh in the expansion assay. The QIAamp Micro DNA Kit was used to extract genomic DNA from the CD4+ T cells.

Sequenced material: CD4+ T cells from PBMCs, cultured in vitro. In this chain, TRBV7-8 is recombined with TRBJ2-1; TRBD2 matches 12 bases in the middle. The origin of this receptor is a human donor in good health. CDR3 loop: CASSQTSGGRNEQFF. In nucleotide form, the sequence is TGTGCCAGCAGCCAGACTAGCGGGGGAAGGAATGAGCAGTTCTTC.